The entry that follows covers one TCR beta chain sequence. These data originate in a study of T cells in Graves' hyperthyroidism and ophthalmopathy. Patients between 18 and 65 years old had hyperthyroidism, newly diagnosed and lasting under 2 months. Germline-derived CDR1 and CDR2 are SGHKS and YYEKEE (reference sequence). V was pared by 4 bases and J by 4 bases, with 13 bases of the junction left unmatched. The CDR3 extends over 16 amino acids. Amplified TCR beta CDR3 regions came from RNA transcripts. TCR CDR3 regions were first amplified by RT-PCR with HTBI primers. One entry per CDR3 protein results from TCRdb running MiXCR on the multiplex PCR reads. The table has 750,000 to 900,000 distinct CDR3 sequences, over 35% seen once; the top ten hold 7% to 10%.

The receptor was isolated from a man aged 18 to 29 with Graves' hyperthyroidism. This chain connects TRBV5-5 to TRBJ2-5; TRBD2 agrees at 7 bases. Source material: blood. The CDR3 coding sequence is TGTGCCAGCAGCCAAGAAATAGGACTAGGGGTAGAGACCCAGTACTTC. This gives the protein CASSQEIGLGVETQYF.